A single sample gave rise to the 5 T cell receptor beta chains below, sequenced in a study of identical twins. In TCRdb, the 5' RACE reads were re-called with MiXCR into one record per CDR3 protein. Among over 500,000 distinct CDR3 sequences listed, approximately 22% were seen once. These sequences were also reported in another study, on T cells expressing NK-cell markers.

Material for sequencing was CD4+ T cells sorted from blood. The receptors originated from a young woman in good health.

The V call is TRBV10-3, the J call TRBJ2-7; 8 positions agree with TRBD1. Looked up from germline, CDR1 is ENHRY and CDR2 is SYGVKD. With 6 bases clipped from V and 4 bases from J, the junction kept 14 bases outside the gene matches. The CDR3 totals 16 residues. CDR3 sequence: CAIRGFDRGHVYEQYF. DNA for the CDR3: TGTGCCATCAGGGGATTTGACAGGGGCCACGTTTACGAGCAGTACTTC.

This clonotype turned up a few times. V usage is TRBV5-5 and J usage is TRBJ2-1; D is uncertain. Between the trimmed V and J ends, which lost 1 base and 6 bases, there was a span of 11 bases. Germline CDR1 is SGHKS and CDR2 is YYEKEE (reference sequence). The CDR3 extends over 14 amino acids. CDR3: CASSLQLWGNEQFF. As DNA, the CDR3 is TGTGCCAGCAGCTTGCAGCTCTGGGGCAATGAGCAGTTCTTC.

This clonotype showed up many times. This chain joins TRBV20-1 and TRBJ2-1; D uncertain. Germline V CDR1 and CDR2: DFQATT, SNEGSKA (reference sequence). This CDR3 spans 13 amino acids. V was clipped by 0 bases and J by 5 bases, with 8 bases between them. This chain's CDR3 is CSARDGRNNEQFF. The CDR3 DNA is TGCAGTGCTAGAGATGGCAGGAACAATGAGCAGTTCTTC.

This clonotype has a handful of counts. The genes are TRBV5-5 and TRBJ2-7; TRBD1 agrees at 12 bases. With V trimmed by 0 bases and J by 6 bases, 4 bases remained unmatched. CDR3 length: 15 amino acids. Germline-derived CDR1 and CDR2 are SGHKS and YYEKEE (reference sequence). The CDR3 here is CASSLGDRGPAEQYF. In nucleotides, the CDR3 is TGTGCCAGCAGCTTGGGGGACAGGGGGCCCGCCGAGCAGTACTTC.

The chain links TRBV20-1 to TRBJ2-2; TRBD1 is a possible D gene (6 bases). V was pared by 3 bases and J by 1 base, with 15 bases between. CDR1 is DFQATT and CDR2 is SNEGSKA in the germline V gene (reference sequence). The CDR3 consists of 16 residues. The CDR3 protein is CSASSSRGRNTGELFF. The CDR3, as DNA: TGCAGTGCTAGCTCCTCGAGGGGGAGGAACACCGGGGAGCTGTTTTTT.